This TCR beta chain was sequenced for a study of T cells expressing NK-cell markers. Study at large: According to the study, TCR beta repertoires originated from sorted CD3+CD56+NKG2C+, CD3+CD56+NKG2C- and CD3+CD56-NKG2C+ T cells. Findings and limits, study-wide: For a few donors, these clonotypes were likewise the leading ones in the CD3+CD56-NKG2C+ fraction. Dominant NKG2C+ clonotypes were found to form about 1.0-7.5% of CD8+ T cells in over five donors.

The TCR beta cDNA came from 5'RACE template switching with UMIs. Following a re-call of the 5' RACE reads, TCRdb has one entry per CDR3 protein and lacks DNA. Its table lists 300,000 to 500,000 distinct CDR3 sequences. From germline, CDR1 is WSHSY and CDR2 SAAADI. There are 16 residues in the CDR3. On this clonotype: No antigen is known for it.

The rearrangement uses TRBV10-2 and TRBJ2-5; TCRdb outputs TRBD1, but without DNA this stays unchecked. What was sequenced was blood T cells: a sorted CD56 or NKG2C T cell subset, CD4+ or CD8+ T cells, or bulk PBMC T cells (not recorded which). This receptor was identified in a woman aged 45-65 years in good health. This CDR3 is CASIEGAEVGGETQYF.